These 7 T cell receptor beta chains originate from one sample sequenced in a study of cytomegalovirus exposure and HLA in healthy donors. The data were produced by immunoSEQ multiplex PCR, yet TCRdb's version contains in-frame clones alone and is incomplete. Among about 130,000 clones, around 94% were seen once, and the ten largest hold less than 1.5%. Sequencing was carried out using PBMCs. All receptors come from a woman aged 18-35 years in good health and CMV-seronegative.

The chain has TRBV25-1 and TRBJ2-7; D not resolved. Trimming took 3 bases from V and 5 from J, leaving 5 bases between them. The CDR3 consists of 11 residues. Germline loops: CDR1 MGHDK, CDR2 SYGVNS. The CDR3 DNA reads TGTGCCAGCAGTGATAATCACGAGCAGTACTTC. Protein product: CASSDNHEQYF.

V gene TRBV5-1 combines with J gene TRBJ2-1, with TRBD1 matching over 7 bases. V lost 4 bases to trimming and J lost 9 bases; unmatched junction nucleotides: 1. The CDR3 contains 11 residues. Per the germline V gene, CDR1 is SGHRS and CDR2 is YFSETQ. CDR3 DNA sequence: TGCGCCAGCAGCCGGGACAGTGAGCAGTTCTTC. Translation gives CASSRDSEQFF.

CDR3 nucleotides: TGCAGCGTTGATCTGTCCTCCGGCCAAGAGACCCAGTACTTC. This sequence encodes CSVDLSSGQETQYF. J is TRBJ2-5 and V is TRBV29-1; no firm D call. The CDR3 runs 14 residues. Germline CDR1 is SQVTM and CDR2 is ANQGSEA. The V end was cut by 3 bases, the J end by 1 base, with 12 bases between.

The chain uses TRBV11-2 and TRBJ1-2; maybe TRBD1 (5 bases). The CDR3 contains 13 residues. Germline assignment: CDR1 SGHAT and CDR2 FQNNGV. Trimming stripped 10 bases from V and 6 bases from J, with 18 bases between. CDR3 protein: CATGGVGNHGYTF. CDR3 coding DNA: TGTGCCACCGGAGGGGTTGGGAATCATGGCTACACCTTC.

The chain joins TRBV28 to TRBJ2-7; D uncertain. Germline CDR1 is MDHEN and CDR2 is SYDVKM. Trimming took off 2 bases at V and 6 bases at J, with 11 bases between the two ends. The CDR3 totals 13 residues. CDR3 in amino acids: CASSLAQFFEQYF. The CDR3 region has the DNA TGTGCCAGCAGTTTAGCCCAGTTTTTCGAGCAGTACTTC.

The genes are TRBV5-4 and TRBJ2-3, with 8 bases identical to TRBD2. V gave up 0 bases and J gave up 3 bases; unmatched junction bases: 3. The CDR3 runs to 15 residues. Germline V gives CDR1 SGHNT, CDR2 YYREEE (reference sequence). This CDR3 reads CASSLVPSGTDTQYF. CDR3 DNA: TGTGCCAGCAGCTTGGTGCCTAGCGGGACAGATACGCAGTATTTT.

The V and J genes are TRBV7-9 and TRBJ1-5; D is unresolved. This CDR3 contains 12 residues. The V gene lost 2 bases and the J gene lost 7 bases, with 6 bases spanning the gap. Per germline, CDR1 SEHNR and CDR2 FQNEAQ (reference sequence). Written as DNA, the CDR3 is TGTGCCAGCAGCTTAACAGACCAGCCCCAGCATTTT. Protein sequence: CASSLTDQPQHF.